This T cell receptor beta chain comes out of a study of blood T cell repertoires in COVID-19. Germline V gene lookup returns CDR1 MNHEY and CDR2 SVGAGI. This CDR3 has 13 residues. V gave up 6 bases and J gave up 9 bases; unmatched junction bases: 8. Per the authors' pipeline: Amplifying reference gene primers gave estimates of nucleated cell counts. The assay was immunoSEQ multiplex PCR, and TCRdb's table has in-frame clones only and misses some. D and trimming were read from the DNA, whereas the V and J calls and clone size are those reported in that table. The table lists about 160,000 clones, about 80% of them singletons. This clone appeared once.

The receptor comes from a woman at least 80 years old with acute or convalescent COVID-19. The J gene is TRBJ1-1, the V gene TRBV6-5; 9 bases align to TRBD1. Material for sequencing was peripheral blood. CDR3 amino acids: CASRGTGRSQAFF. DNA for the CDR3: TGTGCCAGCAGAGGGACAGGGAGGAGCCAAGCTTTCTTT.